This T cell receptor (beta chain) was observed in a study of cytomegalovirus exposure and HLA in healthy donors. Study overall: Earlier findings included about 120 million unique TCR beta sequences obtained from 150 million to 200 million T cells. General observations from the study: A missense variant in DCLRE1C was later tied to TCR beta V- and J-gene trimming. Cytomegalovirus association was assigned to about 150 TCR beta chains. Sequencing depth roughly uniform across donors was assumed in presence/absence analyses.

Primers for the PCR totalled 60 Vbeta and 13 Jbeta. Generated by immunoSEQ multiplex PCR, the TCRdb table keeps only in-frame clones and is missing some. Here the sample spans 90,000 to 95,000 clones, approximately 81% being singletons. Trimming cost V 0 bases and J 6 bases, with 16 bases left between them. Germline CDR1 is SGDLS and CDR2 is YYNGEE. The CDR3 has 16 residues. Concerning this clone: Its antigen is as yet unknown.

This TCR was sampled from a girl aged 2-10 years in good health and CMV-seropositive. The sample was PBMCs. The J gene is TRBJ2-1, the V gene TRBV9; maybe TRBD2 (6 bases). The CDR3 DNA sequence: TGTGCCAGCAGCGTAGGGAGGGGTGGGATTGGCAATGAGCAGTTCTTC. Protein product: CASSVGRGGIGNEQFF.